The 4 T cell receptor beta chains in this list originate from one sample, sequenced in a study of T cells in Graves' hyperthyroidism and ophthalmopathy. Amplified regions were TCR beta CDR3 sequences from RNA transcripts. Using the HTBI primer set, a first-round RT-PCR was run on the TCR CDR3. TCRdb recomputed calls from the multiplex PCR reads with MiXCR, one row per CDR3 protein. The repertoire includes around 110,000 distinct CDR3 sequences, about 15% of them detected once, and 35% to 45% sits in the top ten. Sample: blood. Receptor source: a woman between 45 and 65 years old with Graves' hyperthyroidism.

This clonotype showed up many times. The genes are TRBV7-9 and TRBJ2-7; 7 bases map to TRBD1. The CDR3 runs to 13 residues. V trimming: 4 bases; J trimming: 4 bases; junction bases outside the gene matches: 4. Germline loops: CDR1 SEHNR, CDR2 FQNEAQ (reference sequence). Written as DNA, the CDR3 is TGTGCCAGCAGCTCTTACAGGGGATACGAGCAGTACGTC. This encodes CASSSYRGYEQYV.

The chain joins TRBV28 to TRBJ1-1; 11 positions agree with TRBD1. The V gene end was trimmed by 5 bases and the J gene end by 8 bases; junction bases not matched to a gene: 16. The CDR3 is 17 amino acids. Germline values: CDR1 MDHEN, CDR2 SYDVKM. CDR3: CASSAVVGDRGVPEAFF. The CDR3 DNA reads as TGTGCCAGCAGTGCAGTCGTTGGGGACAGGGGGGTCCCCGAAGCTTTCTTT. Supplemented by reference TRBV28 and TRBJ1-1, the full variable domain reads DVKVTQSSRYLVKRTGEKVFLECVQDMDHENMFWYRQDPGLGLRLIYFSYDVKMKEKGDIPEGYSVSREKKERFSLILESASTNQTSMYLCASSAVVGDRGVPEAFFGQGTRLTVV.

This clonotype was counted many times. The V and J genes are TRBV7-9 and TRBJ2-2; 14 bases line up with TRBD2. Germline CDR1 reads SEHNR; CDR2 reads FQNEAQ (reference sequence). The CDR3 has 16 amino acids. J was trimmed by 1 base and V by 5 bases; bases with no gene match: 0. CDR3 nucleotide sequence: TGTGCCAGCAGCGGGACTAGCGGGAGGAACACCGGGGAGCTGTTTTTT. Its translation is CASSGTSGRNTGELFF.

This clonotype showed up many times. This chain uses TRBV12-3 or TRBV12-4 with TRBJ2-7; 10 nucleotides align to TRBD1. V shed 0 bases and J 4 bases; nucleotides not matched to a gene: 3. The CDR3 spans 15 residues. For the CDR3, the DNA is TGTGCCAGCAGTTTAGCACCGGACAGGGGGTACGAGCAGTACGTC. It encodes CASSLAPDRGYEQYV.